This T cell receptor beta chain was identified during a study of cytomegalovirus exposure and HLA in healthy donors. It was with 60 Vbeta and 13 Jbeta primers that the PCR ran. Clones were read by immunoSEQ multiplex PCR, and TCRdb kept only the in-frame ones, dropping some. The table records approximately 150,000 clones, roughly 80% of them present only once. Broader study findings: A later analysis found that most CMV-associated TCR beta chains appeared HLA-restricted.

About this clone: Its specificity is not known. At one of its ends the junction is not consistent with the germline gene, which may arise from a read error.

What was sequenced was PBMCs. The receptor was derived from a woman between 40 and 55 years old in good health and CMV-seropositive.

The CDR3 DNA reads as TGTGCCAGCACTGAAACCCTCGGGGGGGGAGGCGAGCAGTACTTC. Translation gives CASTETLGGGGEQYF. This chain connects TRBV2 to TRBJ2-7; 8 nucleotides match TRBD2. CDR1 SNHLY and CDR2 FYNNEI come from the germline V gene. The CDR3 extends over 15 amino acids.